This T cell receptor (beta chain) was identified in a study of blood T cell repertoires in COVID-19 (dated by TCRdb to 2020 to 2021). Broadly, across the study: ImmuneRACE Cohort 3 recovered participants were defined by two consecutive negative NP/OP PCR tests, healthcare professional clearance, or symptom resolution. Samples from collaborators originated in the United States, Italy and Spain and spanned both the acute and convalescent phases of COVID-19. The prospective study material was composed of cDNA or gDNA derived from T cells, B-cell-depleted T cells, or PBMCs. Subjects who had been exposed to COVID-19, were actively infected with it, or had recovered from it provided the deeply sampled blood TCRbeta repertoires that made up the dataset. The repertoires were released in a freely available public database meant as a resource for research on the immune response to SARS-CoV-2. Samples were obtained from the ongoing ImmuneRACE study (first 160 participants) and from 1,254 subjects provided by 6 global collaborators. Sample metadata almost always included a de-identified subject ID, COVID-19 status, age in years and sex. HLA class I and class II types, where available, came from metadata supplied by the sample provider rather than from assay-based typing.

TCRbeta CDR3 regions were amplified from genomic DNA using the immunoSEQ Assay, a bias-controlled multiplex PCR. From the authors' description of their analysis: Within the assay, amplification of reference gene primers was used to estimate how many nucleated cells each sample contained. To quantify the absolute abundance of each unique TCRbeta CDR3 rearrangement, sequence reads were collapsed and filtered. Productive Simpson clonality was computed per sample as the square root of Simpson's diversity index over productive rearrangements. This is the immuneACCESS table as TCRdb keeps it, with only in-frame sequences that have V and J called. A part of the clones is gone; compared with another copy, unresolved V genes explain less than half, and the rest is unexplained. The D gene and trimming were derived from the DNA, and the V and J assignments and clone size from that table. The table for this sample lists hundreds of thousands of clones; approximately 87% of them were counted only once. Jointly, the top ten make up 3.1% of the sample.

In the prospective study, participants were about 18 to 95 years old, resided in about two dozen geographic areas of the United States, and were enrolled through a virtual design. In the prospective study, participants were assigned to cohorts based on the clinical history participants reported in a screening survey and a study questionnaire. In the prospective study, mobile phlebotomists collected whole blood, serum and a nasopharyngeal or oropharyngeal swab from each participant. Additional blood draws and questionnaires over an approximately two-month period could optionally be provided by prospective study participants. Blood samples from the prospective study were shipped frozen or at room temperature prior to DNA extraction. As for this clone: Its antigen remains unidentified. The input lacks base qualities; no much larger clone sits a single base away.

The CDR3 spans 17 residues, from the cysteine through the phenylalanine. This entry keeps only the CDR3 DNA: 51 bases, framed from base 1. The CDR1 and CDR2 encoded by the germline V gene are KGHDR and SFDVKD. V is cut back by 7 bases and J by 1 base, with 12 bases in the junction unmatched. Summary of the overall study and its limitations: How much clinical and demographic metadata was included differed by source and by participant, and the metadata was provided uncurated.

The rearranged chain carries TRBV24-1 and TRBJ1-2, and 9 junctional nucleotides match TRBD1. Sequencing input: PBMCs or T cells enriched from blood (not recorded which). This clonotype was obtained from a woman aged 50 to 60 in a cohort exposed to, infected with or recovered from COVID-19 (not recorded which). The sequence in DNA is TGTGCCACCAGGAGGGACAGGGTCTCATTTATTAACTATGGCTACACCTTC. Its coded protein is CATRRDRVSFINYGYTF.